This T cell receptor beta chain was observed in a study of T-cell memory formation after mild COVID-19. TCRdb redid the calling of the 5' RACE reads with MiXCR, one entry per CDR3 protein. The sample lists about 190,000 distinct CDR3 sequences; around 16% were seen once. This clonotype was detected a few times. This TCR derives from an adult woman who had mild COVID-19 (a few samples of this study predate the infection). Cell type and time point are not known. Material for sequencing was PBMCs or a T cell subset sorted from them (not recorded which).

The CDR3 loop reads CASSHGAKPEQFF. The CDR3 coding sequence is TGTGCCAGCAGTCACGGAGCAAAGCCTGAGCAGTTCTTC. The rearrangement uses TRBV12-3 or TRBV12-4 and TRBJ2-1; no reliable D call. The CDR3 contains 13 residues. The V end was cut by 5 bases, the J end by 9 bases, with 14 bases between.